This TCR beta chain derives from a study of shared clonotypes between healthy human individuals. Study-wide findings and caveats: Researchers sampled blood only, noting tissue repertoires likely differ. Sequencing depth was expected to influence donor clonotype sharing.

The CDR3 contains 15 residues. Per germline, CDR1 WNHNN and CDR2 SYGVQD (reference sequence). With V trimmed by 2 bases and J by 5 bases, 5 bases remained unmatched. Sequencing was performed with immunoSEQ multiplex PCR; in TCRdb, only in-frame clones are kept and a portion is missing. The sample holds about 2 million clones, 85% to 95% seen once. As concerns this clone: Its antigen is not known.

This receptor was obtained from a man aged 18-30 years in good health. This chain links TRBV10-1 with TRBJ2-4; 8 nucleotides match TRBD1. The sample comprised naive CD4+ T cells sorted from blood. Subset reported: CD45RA+ positively selected. Written as DNA, the CDR3 is TGCGCCAGCAGTGAGATCAGGGGGCGCGAAAACATTCAGTACTTC. It is translated as CASSEIRGRENIQYF.